These 15 T cell receptor beta chains were sequenced from one sample in a study of control samples from healthy donors and cancer patients. Sequenced by immunoSEQ multiplex PCR; TCRdb stores in-frame clones only, minus some. The sample carries over 150,000 clones, about 90% recorded once. The sequenced sample consisted of blood. The receptors stem from a woman aged 40-49 years in good health.

The CDR3 bases are TGTGCCATCAGGCGGTCTAGCGGGGACACAGATACGCAGTATTTT. Encoded protein: CAIRRSSGDTDTQYF. This chain uses TRBV10-3 with TRBJ2-3; 9 bases fit TRBD2. The V gene's germline CDR1 is ENHRY and CDR2 SYGVKD. The CDR3 extends over 15 amino acids. Trimming at V came to 6 bases and at J to 2 bases, leaving 6 bases not matched to a gene.

V and J are TRBV5-1 and TRBJ1-1, with 7 bases fitting TRBD1. The CDR3 consists of 16 residues. CDR1 and CDR2 (germline): SGHRS, YFSETQ. The junction had 5 bases not matched to a gene; V was cut back by 0 bases and J by 0 bases. The CDR3 is CASSLGQGDMNTEAFF. In nucleotides, the CDR3 is TGCGCCAGCAGCTTGGGACAGGGAGACATGAACACTGAAGCTTTCTTT.

This clone appeared once. The genes are TRBV19 and TRBJ1-1; tentatively, D is TRBD1 (5 bases). This CDR3 comprises 14 residues. Trimming pared 4 bases from V and 2 bases from J, leaving 11 bases between. Per the germline V gene, CDR1 is LNHDA and CDR2 is SQIVND (reference sequence). The CDR3 protein is CASSSAWGNTEAFF. The CDR3 DNA is TGTGCCAGTAGTAGTGCGTGGGGCAACACTGAAGCTTTCTTT.

The chain is built from TRBV9 and TRBJ1-2; no clear D gene. This CDR3 has 14 residues. V was shortened by 3 bases and J by 2 bases, with 11 bases between the two germline ends. Germline lookup yields CDR1 SGDLS and CDR2 YYNGEE. The CDR3 spells CASSGNGPNYGYTF. In DNA, the CDR3 is TGTGCCAGCAGCGGGAACGGACCAAACTATGGCTACACCTTC.

This chain uses TRBV2 with TRBJ1-2; 12 bases align to TRBD1. The length of the CDR3 is 13 residues. Germline CDR1 is SNHLY and CDR2 is FYNNEI. The ends lost 10 bases at V and 8 bases at J; junction bases unmatched: 8. The CDR3 DNA is TGTGCCACCACGGGACAGGGGGCGGAAGGCTACACCTTC. This sequence encodes CATTGQGAEGYTF.

The genes are TRBV7-6 and TRBJ2-2; no reliable D call. The germline V gene encodes CDR1 SGHVS and CDR2 FNYEAQ. Trimming removed 1 base at V and 2 bases at J, with 11 bases between. The CDR3 consists of 16 residues. The CDR3 DNA reads TGTGCCAGCAGCTTAGGTCACCTTCAAAACACCGGGGAGCTGTTTTTT. It specifies CASSLGHLQNTGELFF.

The chain uses TRBV12-3 or TRBV12-4 and TRBJ2-1; D not resolved. This CDR3 spans 11 amino acids. V was shortened by 5 bases and J by 10 bases, with 9 bases between the two germline ends. The CDR3 region is CASSPQTEQFF. Written as DNA, the CDR3 is TGTGCCAGCAGTCCGCAAACGGAGCAGTTCTTC.

This chain joins TRBV27 and TRBJ1-1; D is possibly TRBD1 (5 bases). CDR3 length equals 13 residues. Germline V lookup: CDR1 MNHEY, CDR2 SMNVEV (reference sequence). Trimming pared 6 bases from V and 1 base from J, leaving 9 bases between. CDR3 sequence reads: CASRATGNTEAFF. For the CDR3, the DNA is TGTGCCAGCAGGGCTACAGGGAACACTGAAGCTTTCTTT.

The chain has TRBV27 and TRBJ2-1, with 8 positions matching TRBD1. Germline loops: CDR1 MNHEY, CDR2 SMNVEV (reference sequence). The CDR3 has 15 amino acids. The junction had 10 bases not matched to a gene; V was cut back by 8 bases and J by 4 bases. CDR3 nucleotide sequence: TGTGCCAGCCGACCGCGGCAGGGGGCGTACAATGAGCAGTTCTTC. Protein product: CASRPRQGAYNEQFF.

The chain couples TRBV18 to TRBJ2-3; D call uncertain. The CDR3 spans 16 residues. Germline assignment: CDR1 KGHSH and CDR2 LQKENI. Trimming removed 3 bases at V and 3 bases at J, with 16 bases between. CDR3 sequence: CASSPRADLWTDTQYF. The CDR3 DNA reads as TGTGCCAGCTCACCTAGGGCAGACCTATGGACAGATACGCAGTATTTT.

The J gene is TRBJ1-1, the V gene TRBV6-5; 12 bases align to TRBD1. Trimming removed 7 bases from V and 5 bases from J; junction bases left unmatched: 8. Germline values: CDR1 MNHEY, CDR2 SVGAGI. The CDR3 sequence is 15 residues long. The CDR3 reads CASIPLGQGATEAFF. The DNA for the CDR3 is TGTGCCAGCATCCCACTGGGACAGGGGGCTACTGAAGCTTTCTTT.

This chain uses TRBV5-1 with TRBJ2-7; no clear D gene. The V end was cut by 4 bases, the J end by 2 bases, with 19 bases between. Germline CDR1 reads SGHRS; CDR2 reads YFSETQ. The CDR3 loop spans 16 amino acids. CDR3 amino acids: CASSHRVTPGAYEQYF. The DNA of the CDR3 is TGCGCCAGCAGCCATAGGGTGACTCCAGGCGCCTACGAGCAGTACTTC.

The V call is TRBV9, the J call TRBJ2-1; tentatively, D is TRBD1 (5 bases). V was pared by 0 bases and J by 5 bases, with 15 bases between. The germline CDR1 and CDR2 sequences are SGDLS and YYNGEE. The CDR3 is made up of 16 amino acids. As DNA, the CDR3 is TGTGCCAGCAGCGTAGGCCCATTGGGGCTAGACAATGAGCAGTTCTTC. Its protein product is CASSVGPLGLDNEQFF.

V is TRBV6-5 and J is TRBJ2-7; D ambiguous. V was clipped by 5 bases and J by 4 bases, with 9 bases between them. The CDR3 loop spans 12 amino acids. CDR1 MNHEY and CDR2 SVGAGI come from the germline V gene. CDR3 sequence (DNA): TGTGCCAGCAGTACCCTGGGGTACGAGCAGTACTTC. Amino acids: CASSTLGYEQYF.

V gene TRBV7-2 combines with J gene TRBJ1-2, with D maybe TRBD1 (6 bases). The CDR3 contains 14 residues. Trimming took 1 base from V and 8 from J, leaving 14 bases between them. In germline, CDR1 is SGHTA, CDR2 FQGNSA. The CDR3 reads CASSLVAGVEGYTF. DNA of the CDR3: TGTGCCAGCAGCTTAGTGGCAGGGGTGGAGGGCTACACCTTC. The complete variable domain, with remaining parts taken from reference TRBV7-2 and TRBJ1-2, reads GAGVSQSPSNKVTEKGKDVELRCDPISGHTALYWYRQSLGQGLEFLIYFQGNSAPDKSGLPSDRFSAERTGGSVSTLTIQRTQQEDSAVYLCASSLVAGVEGYTFGSGTRLTVV.